This entry features one TCR beta chain sequence. The data were obtained in a study of T cell responses to AZD1222 COVID-19 vaccine. Method: immunoSEQ multiplex PCR; TCRdb's copy keeps in-frame clones and lacks some. The data hold nearly 100,000 clones, with about 88% observed a single time. V was cut by 3 bases and J by 5 bases, with 9 bases left in between. Germline assignment: CDR1 SGDLS and CDR2 YYNGEE. This CDR3 is 14 amino acids long. The receptor was isolated from an adult in good health. J is TRBJ2-6 and V is TRBV9; no clear D. Sequences were derived from peripheral blood, sampled on day 0 of AZD1222 vaccination. The CDR3 region has the DNA TGTGCCAGCAGCGGTGGCGGCAGGGCCAACGTCCTGACTTTC. This encodes CASSGGGRANVLTF.